This T cell receptor beta chain was recovered during a study of T-cell memory formation after mild COVID-19. Study-level background: Largely donor-specific TCR clusters were found.

A single record per CDR3 protein comes from TCRdb applying MiXCR to the 5' RACE reads. The sample lists 300,000 to 400,000 distinct CDR3 sequences; around 28% were seen once. Germline loops: CDR1 LNHDA, CDR2 SQIVND (reference sequence). This CDR3 has 16 residues. The germline V and J ends were trimmed by 5 bases and 0 bases, with 14 bases remaining between them. Study-level findings and limits: Memory sampled before infection contained some responding clones, suggesting cross-reactive memory joined. CD4+ clones that contracted lay mainly in CM and EM; CD8+ ones lay in EMRA.

Comments on this clonotype: What it recognizes is unknown.

The specimen was PBMCs or a T cell subset sorted from them (not recorded which). This receptor was identified in an adult woman who had mild COVID-19 (a few samples of this study predate the infection). Cell type and time point are not known. V is TRBV19 and J is TRBJ2-1, with D uncertain. The DNA of the CDR3 is TGTGCCAGTAGTCCCCTTGAGCAGAGCTCCTACAATGAGCAGTTCTTC. As protein: CASSPLEQSSYNEQFF.